A selection of T cell receptor beta chains follows, all from one sample in a study of vaccination effects on CD4 cells after COVID-19. No antigen has been identified for these receptors. Libraries were prepared by immunoSEQ multiplex PCR; TCRdb keeps only in-frame clonotypes and omits some of them. Here the sample spans some 68,000 clones, under 90% being singletons. Sequenced material: CD4+ T cells from PBMCs cultured with SARS-CoV-2 spike peptides, taken before COVID-19 vaccination. Receptors originate from a human donor who received a COVID-19 vaccine. CDR3s include the opening cysteine and the closing phenylalanine or tryptophan. A D gene is named only where the DNA matches it firmly. Size is omitted from some rows. Given values are once, few, many or a class for expanded clones.

cdr3_nt: TGTGCCAGCAGCCTAATAGGGGTCGGTAATGAAAAACTGTTTTTT
cdr3_aa: CASSLIGVGNEKLFF
d_call: NA
clone_size: few
v_call: TRBV5-6
j_call: TRBJ1-4

cdr3_nt: TGTGCCACCAGAGGAGGGCTTGAGGGGGGTGGAGAAAAACTGTTTTTT
cdr3_aa: CATRGGLEGGGEKLFF
d_call: NA
clone_size: NA
v_call: TRBV15
j_call: TRBJ1-4

cdr3_nt: TGTGCCACCAGTGATTCCCCCAGGGGCGGTACAGATACGCAGTATTTT
cdr3_aa: CATSDSPRGGTDTQYF
d_call: NA
clone_size: NA
v_call: TRBV24-1
j_call: TRBJ2-3

cdr3_nt: TGCGCCAGCAGCTGGGAGGGTACGGGCAATCAGCCCCAGCATTTT
cdr3_aa: CASSWEGTGNQPQHF
d_call: NA
clone_size: NA
v_call: TRBV5-1
j_call: TRBJ1-5

cdr3_nt: TGCAGCGGTAAACAGGGGGCATTAGATACGCAGTATTTT
cdr3_aa: CSGKQGALDTQYF
d_call: TRBD1
clone_size: once
v_call: TRBV29-1
j_call: TRBJ2-3

cdr3_nt: TGTGCCAGCAGCCAAGATCCGCAGGGTCGGGAGACCCAGTACTTC
cdr3_aa: CASSQDPQGRETQYF
d_call: NA
clone_size: NA
v_call: TRBV3-1/TRBV3-2
j_call: TRBJ2-5

cdr3_nt: TGTGCCAGCAGTGAAATCATGAACACTGAAGCTTTCTTT
cdr3_aa: CASSEIMNTEAFF
d_call: NA
clone_size: NA
v_call: TRBV6-1
j_call: TRBJ1-1

cdr3_nt: TGTGCCAGCCCTTCGCCGCGGGGGCCCGTAACAGATACGCAGTATTTT
cdr3_aa: CASPSPRGPVTDTQYF
d_call: NA
clone_size: NA
v_call: TRBV5-6
j_call: TRBJ2-3

cdr3_nt: TGTGCCAGCAGCTTGAGGGCAGAGTCTGGAAACACCATATATTTT
cdr3_aa: CASSLRAESGNTIYF
d_call: NA
clone_size: NA
v_call: TRBV5-4
j_call: TRBJ1-3

cdr3_nt: TGTGCCAGCAGTGAACAGGGGAGCACCGGGGAGCTGTTTTTT
cdr3_aa: CASSEQGSTGELFF
d_call: NA
clone_size: NA
v_call: TRBV6-1
j_call: TRBJ2-2

cdr3_nt: TGCGCCAGCAGCTTAGGACAGGGGGCTTCGGGAAACACCATATATTTT
cdr3_aa: CASSLGQGASGNTIYF
d_call: TRBD1
clone_size: NA
v_call: TRBV5-1
j_call: TRBJ1-3

cdr3_nt: TGTGCCAGCAGCCTCTTCCTAGCGGGGGGCACAGATACGCAGTATTTT
cdr3_aa: CASSLFLAGGTDTQYF
d_call: TRBD2
clone_size: once
v_call: TRBV3-1/TRBV3-2
j_call: TRBJ2-3

cdr3_nt: TGCGCCAGCAGCAGTAGCGGGGGGCCCTACAATGAGCAGTTCTTC
cdr3_aa: CASSSSGGPYNEQFF
d_call: TRBD2
clone_size: NA
v_call: TRBV5-1
j_call: TRBJ2-1

cdr3_nt: TGTGCCAGCAGCCAGTCGACAGGGAACACCGGGGAGCTGTTTTTT
cdr3_aa: CASSQSTGNTGELFF
d_call: NA
clone_size: NA
v_call: TRBV7-2
j_call: TRBJ2-2

cdr3_nt: TGTGCCAGTAGTCGAACGGGACTCCAAGGGGGATTCCAAGAGACCCAGTACTTC
cdr3_aa: CASSRTGLQGGFQETQYF
d_call: NA
clone_size: NA
v_call: TRBV19
j_call: TRBJ2-5

cdr3_nt: TGCGCCAGCAGTAGCGGGCGGATCACTGAAGCTTTCTTT
cdr3_aa: CASSSGRITEAFF
d_call: NA
clone_size: few
v_call: TRBV10-1
j_call: TRBJ1-1

cdr3_nt: TGTGCCAGCTCATCGGAGCGGGGGGGCCGGGTGGATACGCAGTATTTT
cdr3_aa: CASSSERGGRVDTQYF
d_call: TRBD2
clone_size: NA
v_call: TRBV18
j_call: TRBJ2-3

cdr3_nt: TGCGCCAGCAGCTTGGGGGCAGTGGCCAATCAGCCCCAGCATTTT
cdr3_aa: CASSLGAVANQPQHF
d_call: NA
clone_size: NA
v_call: TRBV5-1
j_call: TRBJ1-5

cdr3_nt: TGTGCCAGTAGGAGGGCTTCTAATAGCAATCAGCCCCAGCATTTT
cdr3_aa: CASRRASNSNQPQHF
d_call: NA
clone_size: once
v_call: TRBV19
j_call: TRBJ1-5

cdr3_nt: TGTGCCAGCAGCTTAGGTTCGACGGAGACCCAGTACTTC
cdr3_aa: CASSLGSTETQYF
d_call: NA
clone_size: once
v_call: TRBV7-9
j_call: TRBJ2-5

cdr3_nt: TGCGCCAGCTTTCCAGCGGGGGTCACCGCAGGGGATACGCAGTATTTT
cdr3_aa: CASFPAGVTAGDTQYF
d_call: TRBD2
clone_size: NA
v_call: TRBV5-1
j_call: TRBJ2-3

cdr3_nt: TGTGCCAGCAGCTTGGTAGAGGTTACCCAGTACTTC
cdr3_aa: CASSLVEVTQYF
d_call: NA
clone_size: NA
v_call: TRBV5-8
j_call: TRBJ2-5

cdr3_nt: TGTGCCAGCAGCCTGGACAGAAACTATGGCTACACCTTC
cdr3_aa: CASSLDRNYGYTF
d_call: NA
clone_size: few
v_call: TRBV14
j_call: TRBJ1-2

cdr3_nt: TGCGCCAGCAGCTTGGAAGGGGCCGGGGAGCTGTTTTTT
cdr3_aa: CASSLEGAGELFF
d_call: NA
clone_size: NA
v_call: TRBV5-1
j_call: TRBJ2-2

cdr3_nt: TGTGCCAGCAGCTTGCGTGGAGAGGCGAACACTGAAGCTTTCTTT
cdr3_aa: CASSLRGEANTEAFF
d_call: NA
clone_size: NA
v_call: TRBV5-8
j_call: TRBJ1-1

cdr3_nt: TGTGCCAGCAGTTACCCTCGGGGACAGGCCTATGGCTACACCTTC
cdr3_aa: CASSYPRGQAYGYTF
d_call: TRBD1
clone_size: few
v_call: TRBV6-2/TRBV6-3
j_call: TRBJ1-2

cdr3_nt: TGTGCCTGGAGTGTACTGGGGCACGTTCAGTACTTC
cdr3_aa: CAWSVLGHVQYF
d_call: NA
clone_size: once
v_call: TRBV30
j_call: TRBJ2-4

cdr3_nt: TGTGCCAGCAGTCCGAAGGCTATAAGCACCGGGGAGCTGTTTTTT
cdr3_aa: CASSPKAISTGELFF
d_call: NA
clone_size: NA
v_call: TRBV6-5
j_call: TRBJ2-2

cdr3_nt: TGTGCCAGTACCTCTACAAGGGGAGGTGGAGGTCAGCCCCAGCATTTT
cdr3_aa: CASTSTRGGGGQPQHF
d_call: NA
clone_size: NA
v_call: TRBV19
j_call: TRBJ1-5

cdr3_nt: TGTGCCAGCAGTGATCCAGCTCAGCCCCAGCATTTT
cdr3_aa: CASSDPAQPQHF
d_call: NA
clone_size: few
v_call: TRBV6-1
j_call: TRBJ1-5

cdr3_nt: TGTGCCACCAGGGGACCCGGGGGCTCCTACAATGAGCAGTTCTTC
cdr3_aa: CATRGPGGSYNEQFF
d_call: NA
clone_size: NA
v_call: TRBV24-1
j_call: TRBJ2-1

cdr3_nt: TGTGCCACCCGGGACAGGGAAGGTGGAAACATTCAGTACTTC
cdr3_aa: CATRDREGGNIQYF
d_call: TRBD1
clone_size: NA
v_call: TRBV10-3
j_call: TRBJ2-4

cdr3_nt: TGTGCCAGCACGGGTCGGCAGGGGGGCGGGGAGCTGTTTTTT
cdr3_aa: CASTGRQGGGELFF
d_call: NA
clone_size: NA
v_call: TRBV2
j_call: TRBJ2-2

cdr3_nt: TGTGCCAGCAGTCTTCAGAGCCAAATATACAATGAGCAGTTCTTC
cdr3_aa: CASSLQSQIYNEQFF
d_call: NA
clone_size: NA
v_call: TRBV27
j_call: TRBJ2-1

cdr3_nt: TGTGCCAGTAGTCCGAACAGGGGTGATGAAAAACTGTTTTTT
cdr3_aa: CASSPNRGDEKLFF
d_call: TRBD1
clone_size: NA
v_call: TRBV19
j_call: TRBJ1-4

cdr3_nt: TGCGCCAGCAGCTTAGGTCAGGGTCTTGAAGGAGGCTACACCTTC
cdr3_aa: CASSLGQGLEGGYTF
d_call: NA
clone_size: NA
v_call: TRBV5-1
j_call: TRBJ1-2

cdr3_nt: TGTGCCAGCAGGGTGTGGGACAGAAACACCATATATTTT
cdr3_aa: CASRVWDRNTIYF
d_call: NA
clone_size: NA
v_call: TRBV28
j_call: TRBJ1-3

cdr3_nt: TGTGCCAGCGAACAGGGTATCGAATACAATGAGCAGTTCTTC
cdr3_aa: CASEQGIEYNEQFF
d_call: NA
clone_size: NA
v_call: TRBV5-4
j_call: TRBJ2-1

cdr3_nt: TGTGCCAGCAGTTACCCGGGGGTAGTGCTCCGGACTGAAGCTTTCTTT
cdr3_aa: CASSYPGVVLRTEAFF
d_call: NA
clone_size: NA
v_call: TRBV6-2/TRBV6-3
j_call: TRBJ1-1

cdr3_nt: TGCGCCAGCAGCTTGCCGGCGGGGGGACGCACAGATACGCAGTATTTT
cdr3_aa: CASSLPAGGRTDTQYF
d_call: TRBD2
clone_size: NA
v_call: TRBV5-1
j_call: TRBJ2-3

cdr3_nt: TGTGCCTGGTCGACCGATTCGAGGGGGGAGCTGTTTTTT
cdr3_aa: CAWSTDSRGELFF
d_call: NA
clone_size: NA
v_call: TRBV30
j_call: TRBJ2-2

cdr3_nt: TGTGCCAGCAGCCCCATTGGGACAACGAACACCGGGGAGCTGTTTTTT
cdr3_aa: CASSPIGTTNTGELFF
d_call: NA
clone_size: NA
v_call: TRBV7-3
j_call: TRBJ2-2

cdr3_nt: TGTGCCAGCAGTACGGGCACCGGGGAGCTGTTTTTT
cdr3_aa: CASSTGTGELFF
d_call: NA
clone_size: NA
v_call: TRBV12-3/TRBV12-4
j_call: TRBJ2-2

cdr3_nt: TGCGCCAGCAGCCCAAAGTCTCCCCCTCTCAGGACCGGGGAGCTGTTTTTT
cdr3_aa: CASSPKSPPLRTGELFF
d_call: NA
clone_size: NA
v_call: TRBV4-1
j_call: TRBJ2-2

cdr3_nt: TGTGCCAGCAGTGATGTTAGGGGGCTGGGAGAGACCCAGTACTTC
cdr3_aa: CASSDVRGLGETQYF
d_call: TRBD1
clone_size: NA
v_call: TRBV6-1
j_call: TRBJ2-5

cdr3_nt: TGTGCCAGCAACAAAATGCGGGACAGGAACACCGGGGAGCTGTTTTTT
cdr3_aa: CASNKMRDRNTGELFF
d_call: NA
clone_size: once
v_call: TRBV5-6
j_call: TRBJ2-2

cdr3_nt: TGTGCCGGGTGGACAGGGGGCGAGACCCAGTACTTC
cdr3_aa: CAGWTGGETQYF
d_call: TRBD1
clone_size: NA
v_call: TRBV6-5
j_call: TRBJ2-5

cdr3_nt: TGCGCCAGCAGCCAAGATCCGACAGGGGGCGTAAGGGGCTACACCTTC
cdr3_aa: CASSQDPTGGVRGYTF
d_call: TRBD1
clone_size: NA
v_call: TRBV4-1
j_call: TRBJ1-2

cdr3_nt: TGCGCCAGCAGCTCTGGGACCACCAATGAAAAACTGTTTTTT
cdr3_aa: CASSSGTTNEKLFF
d_call: NA
clone_size: NA
v_call: TRBV5-1
j_call: TRBJ1-4

cdr3_nt: TGTGCCAGCAGCTTAACAGGGGAGGGTGGCTACACCTTC
cdr3_aa: CASSLTGEGGYTF
d_call: TRBD1
clone_size: few
v_call: TRBV7-9
j_call: TRBJ1-2

cdr3_nt: TGTGCCAGCAGCCGGGGCCAAGAGACCCAGTACTTC
cdr3_aa: CASSRGQETQYF
d_call: NA
clone_size: NA
v_call: TRBV14
j_call: TRBJ2-5

cdr3_nt: TGTGCCAGCAGTTCAGGAGATAGGGGCAATGAGCAGTTCTTC
cdr3_aa: CASSSGDRGNEQFF
d_call: NA
clone_size: NA
v_call: TRBV6-5
j_call: TRBJ2-1

cdr3_nt: TGTGCCAGCACAAACAGGGTCACAGATACGCAGTATTTT
cdr3_aa: CASTNRVTDTQYF
d_call: NA
clone_size: NA
v_call: TRBV6-5
j_call: TRBJ2-3

cdr3_nt: TGTGCCAGCACCACGAACAGGGCAAGCGAGACCCAGTACTTC
cdr3_aa: CASTTNRASETQYF
d_call: NA
clone_size: NA
v_call: TRBV13
j_call: TRBJ2-5

cdr3_nt: TGTGCCAGTAGTACTCCACACCCGGACAGGGCACCTAGCAATCAGCCCCAGCATTTT
cdr3_aa: CASSTPHPDRAPSNQPQHF
d_call: TRBD1
clone_size: NA
v_call: TRBV19
j_call: TRBJ1-5